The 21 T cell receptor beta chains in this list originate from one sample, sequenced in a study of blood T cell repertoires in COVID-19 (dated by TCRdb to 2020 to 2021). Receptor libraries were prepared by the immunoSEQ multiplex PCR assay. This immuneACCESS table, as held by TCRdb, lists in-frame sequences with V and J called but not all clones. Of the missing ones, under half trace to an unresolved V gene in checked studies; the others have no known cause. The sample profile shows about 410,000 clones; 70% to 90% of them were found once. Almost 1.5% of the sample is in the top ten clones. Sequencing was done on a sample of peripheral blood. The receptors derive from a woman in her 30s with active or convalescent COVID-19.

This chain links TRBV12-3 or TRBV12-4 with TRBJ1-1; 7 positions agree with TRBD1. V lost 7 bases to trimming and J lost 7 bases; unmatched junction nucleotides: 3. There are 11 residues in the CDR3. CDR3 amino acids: CASTQGVEAFF. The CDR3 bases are TGTGCCAGCACCCAGGGGGTTGAAGCTTTCTTT.

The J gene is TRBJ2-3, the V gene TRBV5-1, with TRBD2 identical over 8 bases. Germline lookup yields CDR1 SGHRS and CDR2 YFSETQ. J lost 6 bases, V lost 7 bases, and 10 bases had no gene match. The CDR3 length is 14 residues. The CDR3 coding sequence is TGCGCCAGCGCCGGGGTAGCGGGGTTGGATACGCAGTATTTT. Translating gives CASAGVAGLDTQYF.

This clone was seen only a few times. The CDR3 nucleotides are TGTGCCAGTAGTTTCCCGACAGACACCGGGGAGCTGTTTTTT. Residues: CASSFPTDTGELFF. V is TRBV19 and J is TRBJ2-2, with D tentatively TRBD1 (5 bases). The V gene lost 5 bases and the J gene lost 3 bases, with 10 bases spanning the gap. The CDR3 is 14 amino acids. Looked up from germline, CDR1 is LNHDA and CDR2 is SQIVND (reference sequence).

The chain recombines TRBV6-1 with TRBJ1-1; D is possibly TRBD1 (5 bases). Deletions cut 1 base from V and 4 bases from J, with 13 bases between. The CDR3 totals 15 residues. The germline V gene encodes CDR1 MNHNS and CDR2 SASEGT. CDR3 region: CASSEVGRALTEAFF. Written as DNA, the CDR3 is TGTGCCAGCAGTGAAGTGGGCAGGGCTCTCACTGAAGCTTTCTTT.

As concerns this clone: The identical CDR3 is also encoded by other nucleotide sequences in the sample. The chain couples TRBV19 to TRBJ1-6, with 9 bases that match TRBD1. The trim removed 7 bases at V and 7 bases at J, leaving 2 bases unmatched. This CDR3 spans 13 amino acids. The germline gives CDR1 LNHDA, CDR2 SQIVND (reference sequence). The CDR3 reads CASKGQGNSPLHF. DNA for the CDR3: TGTGCCAGTAAGGGACAGGGAAATTCACCCCTCCACTTT.

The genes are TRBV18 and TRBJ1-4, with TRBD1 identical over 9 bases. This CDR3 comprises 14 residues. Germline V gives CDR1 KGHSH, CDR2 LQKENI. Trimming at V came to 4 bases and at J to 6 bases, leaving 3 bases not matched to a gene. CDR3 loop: CASSLTGGDEKLFF. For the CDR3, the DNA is TGTGCCAGCTCACTAACAGGGGGCGATGAAAAACTGTTTTTT.

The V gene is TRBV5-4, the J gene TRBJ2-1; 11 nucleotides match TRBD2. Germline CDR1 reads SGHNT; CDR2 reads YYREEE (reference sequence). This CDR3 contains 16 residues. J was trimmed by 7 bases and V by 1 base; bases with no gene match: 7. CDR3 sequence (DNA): TGTGCCAGCAGCTTGTCGGTCTTAGCGGGAGGGAATGAGCAGTTCTTC. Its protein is CASSLSVLAGGNEQFF.

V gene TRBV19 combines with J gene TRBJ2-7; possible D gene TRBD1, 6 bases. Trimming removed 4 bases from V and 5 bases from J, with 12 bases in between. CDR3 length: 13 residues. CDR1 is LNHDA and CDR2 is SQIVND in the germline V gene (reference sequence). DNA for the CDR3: TGTGCCAGTAGTAACAGGGCACTGAACGAGCAGTACTTC. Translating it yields CASSNRALNEQYF.

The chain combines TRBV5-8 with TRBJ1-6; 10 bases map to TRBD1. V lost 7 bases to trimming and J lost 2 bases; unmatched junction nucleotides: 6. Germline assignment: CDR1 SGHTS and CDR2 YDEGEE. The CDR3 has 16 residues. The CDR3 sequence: CASSGQGGPYNSPLHF. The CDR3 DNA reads TGTGCCAGCTCTGGACAGGGGGGGCCCTATAATTCACCCCTCCACTTT. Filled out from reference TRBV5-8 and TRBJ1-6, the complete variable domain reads EAGVTQSPTHLIKTRGQQATLRCSPISGHTSVYWYQQALGLGLQFLLWYDEGEERNRGNFPPRFSGRQFPNYSSELNVNALELEDSALYLCASSGQGGPYNSPLHFGNGTRLTVT.

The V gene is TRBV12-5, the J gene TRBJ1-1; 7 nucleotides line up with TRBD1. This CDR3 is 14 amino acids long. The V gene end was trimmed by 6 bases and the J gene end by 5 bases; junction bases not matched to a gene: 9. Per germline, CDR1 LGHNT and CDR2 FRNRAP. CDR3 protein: CASGLEGAGTEAFF. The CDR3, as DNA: TGTGCTAGTGGCCTCGAGGGGGCTGGAACTGAAGCTTTCTTT. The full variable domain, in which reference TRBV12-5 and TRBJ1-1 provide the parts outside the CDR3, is DARVTQTPRHKVTEMGQEVTMRCQPILGHNTVFWYRQTMMQGLELLAYFRNRAPLDDSGMPKDRFSAEMPDATLATLKIQPSEPRDSAVYFCASGLEGAGTEAFFGQGTRLTVV.

In nucleotides, the CDR3 is TGCGCCAGCAGCCCCCCCCTCGGAGAGAAGCATTTT. Translated, it gives CASSPPLGEKHF. This chain joins TRBV4-1 and TRBJ1-5; D gene uncertain. The CDR3 covers 12 residues. Germline V gene data show CDR1 as MGHRA and CDR2 as YSYEKL. Trimming took off 4 bases at V and 14 bases at J, with 15 bases between the two ends.

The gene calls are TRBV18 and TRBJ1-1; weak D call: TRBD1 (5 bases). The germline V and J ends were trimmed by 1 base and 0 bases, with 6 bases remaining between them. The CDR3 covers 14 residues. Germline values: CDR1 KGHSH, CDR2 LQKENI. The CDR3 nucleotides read TGTGCCAGCTCACCACAGACAGTGAACACTGAAGCTTTCTTT. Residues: CASSPQTVNTEAFF.

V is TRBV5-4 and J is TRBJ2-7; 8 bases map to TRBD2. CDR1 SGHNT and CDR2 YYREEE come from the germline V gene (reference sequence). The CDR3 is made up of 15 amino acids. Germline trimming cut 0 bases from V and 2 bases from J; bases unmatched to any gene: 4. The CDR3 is CASSLGGRTAYEQYF. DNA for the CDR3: TGTGCCAGCAGCTTGGGCGGGAGGACTGCCTACGAGCAGTACTTC.

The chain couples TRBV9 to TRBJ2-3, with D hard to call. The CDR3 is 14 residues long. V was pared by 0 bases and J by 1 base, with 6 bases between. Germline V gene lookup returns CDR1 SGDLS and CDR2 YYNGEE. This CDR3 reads CASSVVLGTDTQYF. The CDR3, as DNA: TGTGCCAGCAGCGTAGTCCTAGGCACAGATACGCAGTATTTT.

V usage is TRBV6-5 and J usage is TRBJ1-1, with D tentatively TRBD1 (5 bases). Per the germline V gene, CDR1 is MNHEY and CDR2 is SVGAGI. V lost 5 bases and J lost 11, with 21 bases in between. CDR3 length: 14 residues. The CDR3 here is CASSTLPGTGNAFF. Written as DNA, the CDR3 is TGTGCCAGCAGTACACTCCCTGGAACAGGCAACGCTTTCTTT.

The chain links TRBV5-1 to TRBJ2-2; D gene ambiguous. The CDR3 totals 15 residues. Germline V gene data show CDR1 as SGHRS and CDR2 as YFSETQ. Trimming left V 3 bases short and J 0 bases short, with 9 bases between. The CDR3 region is CASSSTPANTGELFF. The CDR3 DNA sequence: TGCGCCAGCAGCTCGACACCAGCGAACACCGGGGAGCTGTTTTTT.

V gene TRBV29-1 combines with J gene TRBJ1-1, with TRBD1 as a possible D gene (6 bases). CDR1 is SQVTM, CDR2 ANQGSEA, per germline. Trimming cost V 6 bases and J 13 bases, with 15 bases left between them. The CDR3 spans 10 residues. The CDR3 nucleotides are TGCAGCGTGGACGGGGAGACAGGTTTCTTT. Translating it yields CSVDGETGFF.

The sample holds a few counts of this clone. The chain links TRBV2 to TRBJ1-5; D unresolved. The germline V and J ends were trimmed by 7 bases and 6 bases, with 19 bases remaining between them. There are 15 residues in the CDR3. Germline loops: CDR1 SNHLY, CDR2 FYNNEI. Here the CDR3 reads CASTEGPPGFQPQHF. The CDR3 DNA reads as TGTGCCAGCACCGAGGGCCCCCCGGGATTTCAGCCCCAGCATTTT.

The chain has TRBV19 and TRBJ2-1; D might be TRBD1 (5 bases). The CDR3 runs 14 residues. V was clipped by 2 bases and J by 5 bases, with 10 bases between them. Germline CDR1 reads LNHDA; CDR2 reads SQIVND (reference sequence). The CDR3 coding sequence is TGTGCCAGTAGTATAATCGCGGACAACAATGAGCAGTTCTTC. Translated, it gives CASSIIADNNEQFF.

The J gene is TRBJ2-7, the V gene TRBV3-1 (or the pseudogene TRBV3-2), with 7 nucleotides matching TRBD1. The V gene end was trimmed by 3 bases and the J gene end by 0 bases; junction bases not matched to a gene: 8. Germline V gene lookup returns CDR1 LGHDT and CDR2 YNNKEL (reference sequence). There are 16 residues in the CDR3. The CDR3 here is CASSHKTGLSSYEQYF. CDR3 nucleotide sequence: TGTGCCAGCAGCCATAAGACAGGGCTGAGCTCCTACGAGCAGTACTTC.

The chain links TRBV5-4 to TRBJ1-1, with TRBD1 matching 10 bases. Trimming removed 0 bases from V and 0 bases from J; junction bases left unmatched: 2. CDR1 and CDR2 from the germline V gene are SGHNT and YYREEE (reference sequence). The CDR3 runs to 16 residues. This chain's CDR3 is CASSLGDRGLNTEAFF. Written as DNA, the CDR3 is TGTGCCAGCAGCTTGGGGGACAGGGGTCTGAACACTGAAGCTTTCTTT.